This T cell receptor (beta chain) was observed in a study of T-cell reconstitution after alpha-beta-depleted transplantation in children. Unique molecular identifiers featured in how the TCRbeta library was prepared. One entry per CDR3 protein, called by TCRdb with MiXCR from the PCR reads. The data show roughly 500,000 distinct CDR3 sequences, with 15% to 20% seen just once and more than 2.5% held by the top ten. This clonotype was recorded a few times. The CDR3 has 13 amino acids. V lost 4 bases and J lost 0, with 10 bases in between. Germline-derived CDR1 and CDR2 are DFQATT and SNEGSKA (reference sequence).

The chain links TRBV20-1 to TRBJ2-7; tentatively, D is TRBD1 or TRBD2 (5 bases each). This specimen consisted of PBMCs from the stem cell graft donor, obtained from the stem cell graft. The clonotype originates from a human donor who donated a stem cell graft to a child with acute lymphoblastic leukemia. CDR3 sequence reads: CSATGANSYEQYF. Written as DNA, the CDR3 is TGCAGTGCTACCGGGGCCAACTCCTACGAGCAGTACTTC.